The clone carrying this T cell receptor (beta chain) has ten or more counts. Its target is unknown. V lost 8 bases and J lost 4; bases outside the gene matches: 11. The length of the CDR3 is 15 residues. Germline CDR1 is SGHTA and CDR2 is FQGNSA. These data come from a study of T cell repertoires in cytomegalovirus infection. TCRdb called the reads again in MiXCR, with one record for every CDR3 protein. The table includes approximately 770,000 distinct CDR3 sequences, roughly 28% detected once. The clonotype was recovered from a human donor in good health (CMV status not recorded). Some clones in this sample may be carry-over from other donors' samples. The genes are TRBV7-2 and TRBJ2-3; 8 positions agree with TRBD2. The specimen was cultured CD8+ T cells from PBMCs, collected from culture after CMV antigen stimulation. CDR3 protein: CASESTGGLPDTQYF. The CDR3 DNA sequence: TGTGCCAGCGAGTCAACGGGGGGGCTGCCAGATACGCAGTATTTT.